This T cell receptor (beta chain) appears in the sequencing data of a study of blood T cell repertoires in COVID-19. Study information: The United States, Italy and Spain were the sources of the acute and convalescent COVID-19 samples.

The CDR3 has 17 residues. Germline-derived CDR1 and CDR2 are ENHRY and SYGVKD. V lost 4 bases to trimming and J lost 0 bases, with 16 bases between them. Per the original data handling: Nucleated cell counts were estimated from reference gene primer amplification. Assay: immunoSEQ multiplex PCR; the TCRdb copy retains only in-frame clones and omits some. D and trimming were read from the DNA, whereas the V and J calls and clone size are those reported in that table. The sample shows under 70,000 clones, almost 90% of them seen only once. The chain combines TRBV10-3 with TRBJ2-1; possible D gene TRBD2, 5 bases. Sequencing was carried out using peripheral blood. This sequence originates from a man between 60 and 75 years old with active COVID-19. CDR3 nucleotide sequence: TGTGCCATCAGTGGTACGGGTAGCGCCGGCTCCTACAATGAGCAGTTCTTC. Amino acid sequence: CAISGTGSAGSYNEQFF.